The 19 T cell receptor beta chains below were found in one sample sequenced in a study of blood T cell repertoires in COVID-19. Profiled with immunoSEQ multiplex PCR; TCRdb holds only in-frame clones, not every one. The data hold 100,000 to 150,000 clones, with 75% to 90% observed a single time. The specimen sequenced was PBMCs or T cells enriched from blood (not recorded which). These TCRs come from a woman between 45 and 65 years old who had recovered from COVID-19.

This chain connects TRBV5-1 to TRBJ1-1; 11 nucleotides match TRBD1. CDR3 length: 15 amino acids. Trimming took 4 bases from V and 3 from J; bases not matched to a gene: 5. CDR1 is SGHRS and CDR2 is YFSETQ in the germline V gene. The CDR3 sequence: CASSRTGGRDTEAFF. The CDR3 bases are TGCGCCAGCAGCAGGACAGGGGGCCGTGACACTGAAGCTTTCTTT. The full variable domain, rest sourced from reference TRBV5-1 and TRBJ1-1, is KAGVTQTPRYLIKTRGQQVTLSCSPISGHRSVSWYQQTPGQGLQFLFEYFSETQRNKGNFPGRFSGRQFSNSRSEMNVSTLELGDSALYLCASSRTGGRDTEAFFGQGTRLTVV.

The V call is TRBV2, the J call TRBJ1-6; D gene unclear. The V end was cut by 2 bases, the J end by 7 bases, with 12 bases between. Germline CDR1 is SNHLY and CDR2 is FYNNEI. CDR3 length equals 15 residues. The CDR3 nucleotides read TGTGCCAGCAGTGAATCCGGCAGGTGGAATTCACCCCTCCACTTT. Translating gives CASSESGRWNSPLHF.

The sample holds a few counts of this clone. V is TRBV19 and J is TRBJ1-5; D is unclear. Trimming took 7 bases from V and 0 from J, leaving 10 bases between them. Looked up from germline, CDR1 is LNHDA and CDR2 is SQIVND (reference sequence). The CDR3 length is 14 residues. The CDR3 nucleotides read TGTGCCAGTATTCTGACTGTTAGCAATCAGCCCCAGCATTTT. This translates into CASILTVSNQPQHF.

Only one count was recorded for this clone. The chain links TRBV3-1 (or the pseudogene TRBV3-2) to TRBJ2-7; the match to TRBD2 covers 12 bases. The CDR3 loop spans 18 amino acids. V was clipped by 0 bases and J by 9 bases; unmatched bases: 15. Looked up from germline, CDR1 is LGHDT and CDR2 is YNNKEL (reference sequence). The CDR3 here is CASSQDLRTSGILRGQYF. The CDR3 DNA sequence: TGTGCCAGCAGCCAAGACCTCAGGACTAGCGGGATTCTACGAGGGCAGTACTTC.

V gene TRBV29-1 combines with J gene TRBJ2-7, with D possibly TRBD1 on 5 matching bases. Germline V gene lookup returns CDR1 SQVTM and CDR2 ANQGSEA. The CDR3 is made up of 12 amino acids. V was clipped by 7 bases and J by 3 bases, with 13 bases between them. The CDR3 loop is CSADRPCYEQYF. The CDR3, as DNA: TGCAGCGCAGACAGACCCTGCTACGAGCAGTACTTC.

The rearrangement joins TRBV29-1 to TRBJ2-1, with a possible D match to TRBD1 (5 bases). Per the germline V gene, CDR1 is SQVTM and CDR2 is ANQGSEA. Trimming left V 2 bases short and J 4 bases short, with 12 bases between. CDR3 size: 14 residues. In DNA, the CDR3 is TGCAGCGTTGAAAACAGATACAGGTACAATGAGCAGTTCTTC. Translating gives CSVENRYRYNEQFF.

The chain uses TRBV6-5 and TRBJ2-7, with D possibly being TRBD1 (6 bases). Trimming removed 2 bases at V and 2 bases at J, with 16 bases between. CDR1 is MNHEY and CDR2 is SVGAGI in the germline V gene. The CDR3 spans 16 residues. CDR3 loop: CASSYARTARTYEQYF. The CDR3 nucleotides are TGTGCCAGCAGTTACGCCCGGACAGCCAGAACCTACGAGCAGTACTTC.

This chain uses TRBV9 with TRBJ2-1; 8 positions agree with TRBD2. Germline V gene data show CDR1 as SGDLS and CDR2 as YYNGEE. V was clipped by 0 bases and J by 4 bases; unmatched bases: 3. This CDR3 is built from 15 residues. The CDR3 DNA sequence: TGTGCCAGCAGCGTAGATCCTAGCGGGTACAATGAGCAGTTCTTC. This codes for CASSVDPSGYNEQFF.

In DNA, the CDR3 is TGTGCCAGTAGCGTAACAGGGGGCTCGCATTCTGAGCCCCAGCATTTT. The encoded protein is CASSVTGGSHSEPQHF. The genes are TRBV19 and TRBJ1-5, with 9 bases matching TRBD1. This CDR3 region has 16 residues. V lost 6 bases and J lost 8; bases outside the gene matches: 14. Germline V gives CDR1 LNHDA, CDR2 SQIVND (reference sequence).

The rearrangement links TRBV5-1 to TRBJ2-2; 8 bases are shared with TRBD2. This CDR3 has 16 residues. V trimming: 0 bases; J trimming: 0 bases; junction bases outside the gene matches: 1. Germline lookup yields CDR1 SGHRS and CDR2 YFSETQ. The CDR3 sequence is CASSLGLATNTGELFF. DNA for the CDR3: TGCGCCAGCAGCTTGGGACTAGCGACGAACACCGGGGAGCTGTTTTTT.

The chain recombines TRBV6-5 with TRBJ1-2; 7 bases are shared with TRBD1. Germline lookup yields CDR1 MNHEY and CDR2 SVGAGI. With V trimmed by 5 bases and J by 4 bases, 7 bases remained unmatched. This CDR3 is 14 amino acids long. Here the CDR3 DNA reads TGTGCCAGCAGTAGAGACAGGGACCTCTATGGCTACACCTTC. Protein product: CASSRDRDLYGYTF.

The DNA for the CDR3 is TGTGCCAGCTCACCCCCAGCGGTGGGGGCTGAAAAACTGTTTTTT. Its protein product is CASSPPAVGAEKLFF. This chain connects TRBV18 to TRBJ1-4, with TRBD1 as a possible D gene (6 bases). V lost 3 bases, J lost 7 bases, and 15 bases lay in between. Germline V lookup: CDR1 KGHSH, CDR2 LQKENI. CDR3 length equals 15 residues.

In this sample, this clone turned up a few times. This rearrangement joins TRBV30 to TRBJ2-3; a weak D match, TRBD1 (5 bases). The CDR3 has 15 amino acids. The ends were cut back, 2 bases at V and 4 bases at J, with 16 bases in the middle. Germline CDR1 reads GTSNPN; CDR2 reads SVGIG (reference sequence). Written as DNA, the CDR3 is TGTGCCTGGAGTTCGACGCTCCAGGGCGCAGATACGCAGTATTTT. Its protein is CAWSSTLQGADTQYF.

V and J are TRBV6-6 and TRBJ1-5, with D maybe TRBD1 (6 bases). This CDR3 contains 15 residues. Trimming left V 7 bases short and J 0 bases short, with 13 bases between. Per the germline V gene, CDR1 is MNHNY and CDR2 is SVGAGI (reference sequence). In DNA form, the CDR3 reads TGTGCCAGCACCCGGGACATATATAGCAATCAGCCCCAGCATTTT. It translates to CASTRDIYSNQPQHF.

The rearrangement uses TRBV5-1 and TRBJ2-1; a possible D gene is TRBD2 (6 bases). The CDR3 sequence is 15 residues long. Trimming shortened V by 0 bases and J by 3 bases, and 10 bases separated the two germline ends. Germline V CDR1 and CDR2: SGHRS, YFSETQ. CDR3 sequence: CASSLVGGDYNEQFF. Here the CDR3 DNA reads TGCGCCAGCAGCTTGGTTGGCGGGGACTACAATGAGCAGTTCTTC.

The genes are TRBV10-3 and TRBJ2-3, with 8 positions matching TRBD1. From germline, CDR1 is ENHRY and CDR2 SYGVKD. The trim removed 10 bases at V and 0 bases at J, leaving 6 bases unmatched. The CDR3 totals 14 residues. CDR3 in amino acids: CATRQGQSTDTQYF. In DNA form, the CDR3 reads TGTGCCACCAGACAGGGGCAGAGCACAGATACGCAGTATTTT.

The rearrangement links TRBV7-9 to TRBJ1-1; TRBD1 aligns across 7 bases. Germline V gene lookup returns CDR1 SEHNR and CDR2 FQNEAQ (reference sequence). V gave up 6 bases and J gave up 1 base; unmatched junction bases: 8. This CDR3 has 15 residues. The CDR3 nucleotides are TGTGCCAGCAGTCGCCTGGGACAGTCGAACACTGAAGCTTTCTTT. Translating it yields CASSRLGQSNTEAFF.

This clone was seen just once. The CDR3 nucleotides are TGTGCCAGCAGCGTAGACCCTGGGACTAGCGGGGGGGCGGACATTCAGTACTTC. Amino acids: CASSVDPGTSGGADIQYF. The chain couples TRBV9 to TRBJ2-4, with TRBD2 identical over 16 bases. V trimming: 0 bases; J trimming: 8 bases; junction bases outside the gene matches: 8. The CDR3 has 18 amino acids. Germline CDR1 and CDR2: SGDLS and YYNGEE.

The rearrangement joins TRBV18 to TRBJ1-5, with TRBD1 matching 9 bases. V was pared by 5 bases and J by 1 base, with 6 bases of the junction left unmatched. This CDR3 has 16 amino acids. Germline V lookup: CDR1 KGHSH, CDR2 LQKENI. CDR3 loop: CASSKPGQGSNQPQHF. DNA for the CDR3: TGTGCCAGCTCAAAACCGGGACAGGGAAGCAATCAGCCCCAGCATTTT.